The 27 T cell receptor beta chains below all came from one sample that was sequenced in a study of blood T cell repertoires in COVID-19. The repertoire was sequenced with immunoSEQ multiplex PCR; TCRdb's copy has only in-frame clones and lacks some. Of roughly 430,000 clones listed, 88% are singletons. Sequenced: PBMCs or T cells enriched from blood (not recorded which). Source of these receptors: a woman aged 40 to 50 with acute COVID-19.

This clone was picked up one time. The chain joins TRBV7-2 to TRBJ2-7, with 10 bases fitting TRBD2. V lost 0 bases to trimming and J lost 2 bases; unmatched junction nucleotides: 10. The CDR3 is 18 residues long. Germline-derived CDR1 and CDR2 are SGHTA and FQGNSA. CDR3 loop: CASSLAWLAGVGAYEQYF. The CDR3, as DNA: TGTGCCAGCAGCTTAGCTTGGCTAGCGGGGGTCGGGGCCTACGAGCAGTACTTC.

The rearrangement uses TRBV3-1 (or the pseudogene TRBV3-2) and TRBJ2-3; 11 bases align to TRBD1. Germline CDR1 LGHDT, CDR2 YNNKEL (reference sequence). The J segment lost 5 bases and the V segment lost 1 base, leaving 5 bases of the junction unmatched. CDR3 size: 16 residues. The CDR3 region has the DNA TGTGCCAGCAGCCAAGCCGGGACAGGGGGTAGAGATACGCAGTATTTT. Residues: CASSQAGTGGRDTQYF.

This chain joins TRBV9 and TRBJ2-1; maybe TRBD1 (5 bases). Germline loops: CDR1 SGDLS, CDR2 YYNGEE. The CDR3 is 18 residues long. Deletions cut 2 bases from V and 0 bases from J, with 18 bases between. CDR3 region: CASSVSPRTKSSYNEQFF. CDR3 coding DNA: TGTGCCAGCAGCGTGAGCCCCCGGACAAAGAGCTCCTACAATGAGCAGTTCTTC.

This rearrangement joins TRBV4-1 to TRBJ2-7; 8 nucleotides line up with TRBD1. With V trimmed by 0 bases and J by 1 base, 5 bases remained unmatched. This CDR3 has 16 residues. Germline V gene sequence: CDR1 MGHRA, CDR2 YSYEKL. The CDR3 coding sequence is TGCGCCAGCAGCCAAGATCGGACAGGGATTTCCTACGAGCAGTACTTC. It encodes CASSQDRTGISYEQYF.

This clone appeared once. The chain employs TRBV3-1 (or the pseudogene TRBV3-2) and TRBJ1-3, with TRBD1 identical over 8 bases. This CDR3 contains 15 residues. V gave up 2 bases and J gave up 4 bases; unmatched junction bases: 4. CDR1 LGHDT and CDR2 YNNKEL come from the germline V gene (reference sequence). CDR3 protein: CASSQRTGTGNTIYF. CDR3 bases: TGTGCCAGCAGCCAAAGGACAGGGACGGGAAACACCATATATTTT.

For the CDR3, the DNA is TGTGCCAGCAGCCCGGGACTCCTCGGGGAAAAACTGTTTTTT. Translated, it gives CASSPGLLGEKLFF. The V call is TRBV7-9, the J call TRBJ1-4; D may be TRBD1 (5 bases). Germline loops: CDR1 SEHNR, CDR2 FQNEAQ (reference sequence). The CDR3 is 14 residues long. The V and J ends lost 5 bases and 8 bases respectively, with 15 bases between them.

The chain recombines TRBV6-6 with TRBJ1-1; D ambiguous. Trimming stripped 7 bases from V and 3 bases from J, with 12 bases between. Germline assignment: CDR1 MNHNY and CDR2 SVGAGI (reference sequence). This CDR3 has 13 residues. The DNA of the CDR3 is TGTGCCAGCAATCCCCCAGGCGACACTGAAGCTTTCTTT. Translation gives CASNPPGDTEAFF.

The chain is built from TRBV19 and TRBJ2-2; D possibly corresponds to TRBD2 (6 bases). This CDR3 region has 13 residues. V lost 11 bases and J lost 3, with 13 bases in between. Germline V gene sequence: CDR1 LNHDA, CDR2 SQIVND (reference sequence). Here the CDR3 reads CASGGEDTGELFF. In nucleotides, the CDR3 is TGTGCCTCCGGCGGGGAGGACACCGGGGAGCTGTTTTTT.

The chain recombines TRBV24-1 with TRBJ1-2; D gene ambiguous. The germline V and J ends were trimmed by 2 bases and 5 bases, with 5 bases remaining between them. The CDR3 extends over 12 amino acids. From germline, CDR1 is KGHDR and CDR2 SFDVKD. CDR3 in amino acids: CATSDSRYGYTF. CDR3 nucleotide sequence: TGTGCCACCAGTGATTCCCGTTATGGCTACACCTTC.

The rearrangement uses TRBV4-1 and TRBJ2-5; 9 bases map to TRBD2. The CDR3 sequence is 15 residues long. Germline values: CDR1 MGHRA, CDR2 YSYEKL. V trimming: 1 base; J trimming: 7 bases; junction bases outside the gene matches: 7. The CDR3 loop is CASSQVGTSTATQYF. The DNA for the CDR3 is TGCGCCAGCAGCCAAGTAGGGACTAGCACCGCGACCCAGTACTTC.

The rearrangement joins TRBV4-1 to TRBJ1-2, with D perhaps TRBD1 (6 bases). Trimming left V 1 base short and J 2 bases short, with 11 bases between. This CDR3 has 15 residues. In germline, CDR1 is MGHRA, CDR2 YSYEKL. The CDR3 DNA is TGCGCCAGCAGCCAAGCCCGGGGACAAAACTATGGCTACACCTTC. Protein: CASSQARGQNYGYTF.

The chain couples TRBV5-4 to TRBJ2-7, with a weak D call TRBD2 (5 bases). This CDR3 has 12 amino acids. Germline V gives CDR1 SGHNT, CDR2 YYREEE (reference sequence). Between the trimmed V and J ends, which lost 2 bases and 4 bases, there was a span of 7 bases. The CDR3 here is CASSFRGYEQYF. CDR3 bases: TGTGCCAGCAGCTTTCGGGGTTACGAGCAGTACTTC.

The chain joins TRBV25-1 to TRBJ2-3, with 11 bases identical to TRBD1. This CDR3 is built from 14 residues. V gave up 10 bases and J gave up 6 bases; unmatched junction bases: 9. CDR1 MGHDK and CDR2 SYGVNS come from the germline V gene. CDR3 sequence reads: CATSRTGGGDTQYF. As DNA, the CDR3 is TGTGCCACCTCCAGGACAGGGGGCGGGGATACGCAGTATTTT.

The CDR3 nucleotides are TGTGCCAGCAGCGTGAACGGGGGGAGGAATGAGCAGTTCTTC. Translated, it gives CASSVNGGRNEQFF. The chain carries TRBV9 and TRBJ2-1; 7 bases line up with TRBD2. The CDR3 is 14 amino acids. Trimming at V came to 2 bases and at J to 7 bases, leaving 6 bases not matched to a gene. CDR1 and CDR2 (germline): SGDLS, YYNGEE.

The V and J genes are TRBV6-1 and TRBJ2-3, with D possibly TRBD2 on 6 matching bases. V was cut by 3 bases and J by 4 bases, with 11 bases left in between. The CDR3 is 14 residues long. Germline values: CDR1 MNHNS, CDR2 SASEGT. CDR3 DNA sequence: TGTGCCAGCAGTGACCTACTAGCTTCAGATACGCAGTATTTT. Its protein is CASSDLLASDTQYF.

The chain couples TRBV10-3 to TRBJ2-3; 7 nucleotides match TRBD2. CDR3 length: 12 amino acids. CDR1 and CDR2 from the germline V gene are ENHRY and SYGVKD. Losses at the gene ends were 10 bases for V and 6 bases for J; bases not matched to a gene: 7. CDR3 coding DNA: TGTGCCAGCGGACTAGTCGGTGATACGCAGTATTTT. As protein: CASGLVGDTQYF.

This clone came up once. V is TRBV20-1 and J is TRBJ1-5, with TRBD1 as a possible D gene (5 bases). The CDR3 is 14 amino acids. V lost 3 bases to trimming and J lost 1 base, with 10 bases between them. CDR1 and CDR2 (germline): DFQATT, SNEGSKA (reference sequence). CDR3 sequence: CSASKGISNQPQHF. CDR3 sequence (DNA): TGCAGTGCTAGTAAGGGGATCAGCAATCAGCCCCAGCATTTT.

The chain carries TRBV7-8 and TRBJ2-7, with D possibly being TRBD2 (7 bases). This CDR3 comprises 13 residues. The V end was cut by 6 bases, the J end by 9 bases, with 18 bases between. CDR1 is SGHVS and CDR2 is FQNEAQ in the germline V gene. CDR3 DNA: TGTGCCAGCAGGCCACGGGGGGCCTGGGTGCAGTACTTC. Amino acids: CASRPRGAWVQYF. Looking up the rest from reference TRBV7-8 and TRBJ2-7 gives the full variable domain: GAGVSQSPRYKVAKRGQDVALRCDPISGHVSLFWYQQALGQGPEFLTYFQNEAQLDKSGLPSDRFFAERPEGSVSTLKIQRTQQEDSAVYLCASRPRGAWVQYFGPGTRLTVT.

This chain uses TRBV4-2 with TRBJ2-4; perhaps TRBD1 as D (6 bases). The CDR3 length is 14 residues. Germline CDR1 LGHNA, CDR2 YNFKEQ. The germline V and J ends were trimmed by 0 bases and 6 bases, with 9 bases remaining between them. The CDR3 reads CASSQEQGTNIQYF. The CDR3 DNA follows: TGTGCCAGCAGCCAAGAGCAGGGGACAAACATTCAGTACTTC.

CDR3 sequence: CASTRLGGDNNEQFF. CDR3 sequence (DNA): TGTGCCAGCACTCGGTTGGGGGGGGACAACAATGAGCAGTTCTTC. The rearrangement uses TRBV6-5 and TRBJ2-1, with a possible D match to TRBD2 (7 bases). V was pared by 7 bases and J by 5 bases, with 18 bases between. The germline CDR1 and CDR2 sequences are MNHEY and SVGAGI. CDR3 length: 15 residues.

The V call is TRBV7-8, the J call TRBJ1-2; D unclear. V was shortened by 1 base and J by 4 bases, with 7 bases between the two germline ends. CDR3 length: 13 amino acids. Germline V gene sequence: CDR1 SGHVS, CDR2 FQNEAQ. In DNA form, the CDR3 reads TGTGCCAGCAGCTTAGTGGAGGGCTATGGCTACACCTTC. It is translated as CASSLVEGYGYTF.

The gene calls are TRBV2 and TRBJ1-5; 9 bases line up with TRBD1. The CDR3 runs to 15 residues. J lost 5 bases, V lost 10 bases, and 12 bases had no gene match. The germline V gene has CDR1 SNHLY and CDR2 FYNNEI. CDR3 loop: CATQTGTGQHQPQHF. DNA of the CDR3: TGTGCCACCCAAACCGGGACAGGGCAACATCAGCCCCAGCATTTT.

The CDR3 reads CASSPRQGAQPQHF. The CDR3 region has the DNA TGTGCCAGCAGCCCGAGACAGGGGGCACAGCCCCAGCATTTT. The chain has TRBV7-2 and TRBJ1-5, with 10 bases lining up with TRBD1. CDR3 size: 14 residues. Losses at the gene ends were 5 bases for V and 7 bases for J; bases not matched to a gene: 5. The germline V gene encodes CDR1 SGHTA and CDR2 FQGNSA.

The gene calls are TRBV3-1 (or the pseudogene TRBV3-2) and TRBJ2-3; D gene uncertain. CDR1 LGHDT and CDR2 YNNKEL come from the germline V gene (reference sequence). The CDR3 has 11 amino acids. The V end lost 8 bases, the J end lost 2 bases, and 5 bases lay between the germline ends. The CDR3 DNA reads TGTGCCAGCGGCATCACAGATACGCAGTATTTT. It translates to CASGITDTQYF.

The rearrangement joins TRBV9 to TRBJ2-3, with unresolved D. CDR1 and CDR2 from the germline V gene are SGDLS and YYNGEE. CDR3 length equals 11 residues. The ends were cut back, 0 bases at V and 6 bases at J, with 2 bases in the middle. The CDR3 coding sequence is TGTGCCAGCAGCGTAGCGGATACGCAGTATTTT. Its translation: CASSVADTQYF.

V is TRBV12-3 or TRBV12-4 and J is TRBJ1-1; D is undetermined. This CDR3 is 12 amino acids long. The V and J ends lost 1 base and 10 bases respectively, with 10 bases between them. DNA of the CDR3: TGTGCCAGCAGTTTAGGCCGGGTTGGAGCTTTCTTT. Its translation is CASSLGRVGAFF.

This clone has more than one count but fewer than ten. The genes are TRBV9 and TRBJ1-3; weak D call: TRBD1 (6 bases). V was cut by 0 bases and J by 0 bases, with 10 bases left in between. CDR3 length equals 16 residues. Germline V CDR1 and CDR2: SGDLS, YYNGEE. The CDR3 protein is CASSVEGGISGNTIYF. The CDR3 bases are TGTGCCAGCAGCGTAGAGGGGGGGATCTCTGGAAACACCATATATTTT. The full variable domain, in which reference TRBV9 and TRBJ1-3 provide the parts outside the CDR3, is DSGVTQTPKHLITATGQRVTLRCSPRSGDLSVYWYQQSLDQGLQFLIQYYNGEERAKGNILERFSAQQFPDLHSELNLSSLELGDSALYFCASSVEGGISGNTIYFGEGSWLTVV.